Here is one T cell receptor beta chain with its context. Its antigen is not known. This sample is part of a study of memory CD4+ T cells and cytomegalovirus serostatus. As for the study in general: Of the healthy Belgian adults, 9 were CMV seropositive and 20 to 30 seronegative. Overall study findings and caveats: Each of around 69 CMV-associated TCRbeta sequences occurred in one to five individuals.

The sort gate was single viable CD3+CD4+CD8-CD45RO+ cells for memory CD4+ T cells. Serostatus was set by detecting CMV pp150, pp28, p38, p52 IgG. The method was immunoSEQ multiplex PCR; TCRdb's version includes in-frame clones alone and lacks a portion of them. The table lists about 53,000 clones, around 78% of them singletons, with less than 1% in the top ten. The sequencing sample was made of memory CD4+ T cells from blood. This receptor was identified in an adult in good health and CMV-seronegative.

The CDR3 protein is CASRTGVNYGYTF. The CDR3 coding sequence is TGTGCCAGCCGAACGGGTGTGAACTATGGCTACACCTTC. V is TRBV7-2 and J is TRBJ1-2; D gene unclear. Germline V CDR1 and CDR2: SGHTA, FQGNSA. V was pared by 8 bases and J by 2 bases, with 12 bases between. The CDR3 sequence is 13 residues long.